This T cell receptor beta chain was found in a study of blood T cell repertoires in COVID-19. About the study: Samples came from the United States, Italy and Spain, spanning acute and convalescent COVID-19. Sample material is recorded as cDNA or gDNA derived from T cells, B-cell-depleted T cells, or PBMCs.

Original processing methods: Amplification of reference gene primers provided the estimated nucleated cell counts. Method: immunoSEQ multiplex PCR; TCRdb's copy keeps in-frame clones and lacks some. From that table come the V and J calls and clone size; the DNA was used to work out D and trimming. The repertoire holds 300,000 to 450,000 clones, with 85% as singletons. Material for sequencing was peripheral blood. The receptor was derived from a woman aged 18-29 years with acute or convalescent COVID-19.

The CDR3 region has the DNA TGTGCCAGCAGTTCTCAATGGGCCAGCCAAGAGACCCAGTACTTC. Translated: CASSSQWASQETQYF. The chain carries TRBV2 and TRBJ2-5; D not resolved. The V end was cut by 5 bases, the J end by 1 base, with 14 bases between. The CDR3 is 15 amino acids. CDR1 is SNHLY and CDR2 is FYNNEI in the germline V gene.